What follows are 25 T cell receptor beta chains derived from one specimen sequenced in a study of blood T cells in healthy people across ages. Sample-barcoded 5' priming and a J-beta primer mix drove a second PCR of about 6 to 12 cycles. One entry per CDR3 protein, called by TCRdb with MiXCR from the 5' RACE reads. The repertoire consists of 1.8 million or so distinct CDR3 sequences, with roughly two fifths occurring once and the leading ten covering under 25%. Sequencing was carried out using blood. The receptor set was obtained from a human donor in good health.

Concerning this clonotype: A read error may explain this, as a much larger clone is one base away. The chain couples TRBV7-9 to TRBJ2-4; D might be TRBD1 (6 bases). This CDR3 is built from 20 residues. Germline assignment: CDR1 SEHNR and CDR2 FQNEAQ (reference sequence). CDR3 sequence reads: CASSLLPQGVGFGAENIQYF. The DNA of the CDR3 is TGTGCCAGCAGCTTATTGCCACAGGGAGTTGGCTTTGGAGCCGAAAACATTCAGTACTTC.

The rearrangement uses TRBV6-5 and TRBJ2-3, with D unresolved. CDR3 size: 13 residues. CDR1 and CDR2 from the germline V gene are MNHEY and SVGAGI. V was cut by 2 bases and J by 2 bases, with 5 bases left in between. The CDR3 protein is CASSYTATDTQYF. The CDR3 DNA follows: TGTGCCAGCAGTTACACAGCCACAGATACGCAGTATTTT.

This clonotype was detected many times. The chain has TRBV7-2 and TRBJ2-7, with a tentative D call TRBD2 (6 bases). The germline V gene has CDR1 SGHTA and CDR2 FQGNSA. V lost 5 bases and J 5 bases, leaving 25 bases between the germline ends. CDR3 length: 17 amino acids. The DNA for the CDR3 is TGTGCCAGCAGCCCCTTGCGGGGTTGGGCTACAAGTGACGAGCAGTACTTC. Translation gives CASSPLRGWATSDEQYF.

This clonotype was detected a few times. The chain employs TRBV4-3 and TRBJ2-1; a possible D gene is TRBD1 (5 bases). V dropped 3 bases and J dropped 8 bases, with 11 bases sitting between them. The CDR3 spans 13 residues. Per germline, CDR1 LGHNA and CDR2 YSLEER. CDR3 protein: CASSQGPLHEQFF. The DNA of the CDR3 is TGCGCCAGCAGCCAGGGGCCCCTTCATGAGCAGTTCTTC.

This sequence joins TRBV6-1 and TRBJ2-7; no reliable D call. The V end was cut by 4 bases, the J end by 3 bases, with 13 bases between. Per the germline V gene, CDR1 is MNHNS and CDR2 is SASEGT. The CDR3 has 14 residues. The CDR3 nucleotides are TGTGCCAGCAGTGTATGGACGGACGGCTACGAGCAGTACTTC. This translates into CASSVWTDGYEQYF.

The J gene is TRBJ2-6, the V gene TRBV6-1; D may be TRBD1 (5 bases). Germline lookup yields CDR1 MNHNS and CDR2 SASEGT. The CDR3 is 13 residues long. The V end was cut by 8 bases, the J end by 2 bases, with 7 bases between. This chain's CDR3 is CASGRAGANVLTF. The DNA of the CDR3 is TGTGCCAGCGGCAGGGCTGGGGCCAACGTCCTGACTTTC.

The CDR3 DNA reads as TGTGCCAGCAGCCAAGAACTCCTGGTAGGGTCCGTTAACTATGGCTACACCTTC. This encodes CASSQELLVGSVNYGYTF. The genes are TRBV4-2 and TRBJ1-2; no clear D gene. With 0 bases removed from V and 1 base from J, the gap between germline ends came to 18 bases. Germline assignment: CDR1 LGHNA and CDR2 YNFKEQ. CDR3 length: 18 amino acids.

This clonotype has ten or more counts. The chain joins TRBV12-3 or TRBV12-4 to TRBJ2-7; D is unresolved. The CDR3 loop spans 12 amino acids. Trimming shortened V by 5 bases and J by 4 bases, and 9 bases separated the two germline ends. In DNA, the CDR3 is TGTGCCAGCAGTCACGGTCGATACGAGCAGTACTTC. Its protein product is CASSHGRYEQYF.

This CDR3 reads CASSFQGAGGGGELFF. The CDR3 DNA is TGTGCCAGCAGTTTCCAGGGAGCGGGGGGCGGCGGGGAGCTGTTTTTT. The chain couples TRBV12-3 or TRBV12-4 to TRBJ2-2; 9 bases align to TRBD2. The V and J ends lost 3 bases and 7 bases, in that order; junction bases with no gene match: 9. The CDR3 runs to 16 residues.

The gene calls are TRBV20-1 and TRBJ1-4; D is unclear. Trimming took off 3 bases at V and 8 bases at J, with 13 bases between the two ends. The V gene's germline CDR1 is DFQATT and CDR2 SNEGSKA (reference sequence). CDR3 size: 13 residues. The DNA of the CDR3 is TGCAGTGCTAGTACGGGGAGCCGAGAAAAACTGTTTTTT. As protein: CSASTGSREKLFF.

There are a few counts of this clonotype. The J gene is TRBJ2-7, the V gene TRBV20-1; 8 bases match TRBD1. Germline CDR1 reads DFQATT; CDR2 reads SNEGSKA (reference sequence). CDR3 length: 14 residues. V was pared by 0 bases and J by 10 bases, with 11 bases of the junction left unmatched. The CDR3 DNA sequence: TGCAGTGCTAGAGATAGGAGGGCAGGGGGCCCCCAGTACTTC. Translating gives CSARDRRAGGPQYF.

The count of this clonotype is one. V usage is TRBV20-1 and J usage is TRBJ1-1, with D possibly being TRBD1 (5 bases). Trimming removed 2 bases from V and 1 base from J, with 11 bases in between. Germline V gives CDR1 DFQATT, CDR2 SNEGSKA (reference sequence). There are 14 residues in the CDR3. The CDR3 nucleotides are TGCAGTGCTAGACAGGGAAACGCGAACACTGAAGCTTTCTTT. This encodes CSARQGNANTEAFF.

This clonotype was detected ten times or more. The chain joins TRBV3-1 to TRBJ2-7; 7 bases are shared with TRBD2. The V gene's germline CDR1 is LGHDT and CDR2 YNNKEL (reference sequence). The junction had 5 bases not matched to a gene; V was cut back by 4 bases and J by 2 bases. The length of the CDR3 is 14 residues. The CDR3 DNA reads as TGTGCCAGCAGCCGCGGGGGACTTACCTACGAGCAGTACTTC. Protein sequence: CASSRGGLTYEQYF.

The chain is built from TRBV12-3 or TRBV12-4 and TRBJ1-2; D is unclear. This CDR3 is built from 14 residues. Trimming took off 1 base at V and 3 bases at J, with 9 bases between the two ends. The DNA of the CDR3 is TGTGCCAGCAGTTTAGATGCCCAGGACTATGGCTACACCTTC. Its translation: CASSLDAQDYGYTF.

This clonotype was counted between two and nine times. The chain is built from TRBV27 and TRBJ1-2; the D is unclear. The CDR3 covers 17 residues. Germline V gene data show CDR1 as MNHEY and CDR2 as SMNVEV (reference sequence). Trimming took 5 bases from V and 4 from J, leaving 23 bases between them. CDR3 DNA sequence: TGTGCCAGCAGTCAACAAGGTTCTACCTCTCCACTCTATGGCTACACCTTC. This codes for CASSQQGSTSPLYGYTF.

This clonotype was seen more than once but under ten times. This chain uses TRBV4-1 with TRBJ2-4, with 7 bases fitting TRBD1. CDR3 size: 14 residues. With V trimmed by 3 bases and J by 13 bases, 12 bases remained unmatched. Germline lookup yields CDR1 MGHRA and CDR2 YSYEKL. CDR3: CASSQRDRVSKQYF. For the CDR3, the DNA is TGCGCCAGCAGCCAGAGGGACAGAGTCTCCAAGCAGTACTTC.

The chain employs TRBV10-3 and TRBJ2-5; 7 bases match TRBD1. CDR1 and CDR2 from the germline V gene are ENHRY and SYGVKD. V was pared by 10 bases and J by 2 bases, with 7 bases of the junction left unmatched. The CDR3 is 13 amino acids. CDR3 DNA sequence: TGTGCCAGCTGGGACAGTGCACAAGAGACCCAGTACTTC. Translating it yields CASWDSAQETQYF.

The CDR3 nucleotides are TGTGCCAGCAGCTTTGGGATTGGCACCGGGGAGCTGTTTTTT. Translated: CASSFGIGTGELFF. V is TRBV12-3 or TRBV12-4 and J is TRBJ2-2; D gene uncertain. This CDR3 has 14 amino acids. V lost 6 bases, J lost 4 bases, and 12 bases lay in between.

This chain uses TRBV11-2 with TRBJ2-1; D is uncertain. From germline, CDR1 is SGHAT and CDR2 FQNNGV. V was clipped by 3 bases and J by 0 bases, with 12 bases between them. There are 16 residues in the CDR3. The CDR3 DNA reads as TGTGCCAGCAGCTTCTCCTCGTACGCCTCCTACAATGAGCAGTTCTTC. It encodes CASSFSSYASYNEQFF. Full variable domain (remainder filled in from reference TRBV11-2 and TRBJ2-1): EAGVAQSPRYKIIEKRQSVAFWCNPISGHATLYWYQQILGQGPKLLIQFQNNGVVDDSQLPKDRFSAERLKGVDSTLKIQPAKLEDSAVYLCASSFSSYASYNEQFFGPGTRLTVL.

This clonotype appeared many times. The rearrangement links TRBV7-3 to TRBJ2-3; 7 positions agree with TRBD1. The CDR3 consists of 14 residues. Germline CDR1 is SGHTA and CDR2 is FQGTGA. The trim removed 6 bases at V and 1 base at J, leaving 4 bases unmatched. The CDR3 here is CASSSGQGTDTQYF. The CDR3 region has the DNA TGTGCCAGCAGTTCCGGACAGGGCACAGATACGCAGTATTTT.

The genes are TRBV20-1 and TRBJ2-1; the D is unclear. Trimming removed 5 bases from V and 10 bases from J, with 12 bases in between. CDR3 length equals 11 residues. Germline CDR1 DFQATT, CDR2 SNEGSKA (reference sequence). The CDR3 DNA reads as TGCAGTGCTTCGTTAACTGGGGAGCAGTTCTTC. Protein product: CSASLTGEQFF.

The chain combines TRBV6-6 with TRBJ1-4; D not resolved. The V end was cut by 2 bases, the J end by 9 bases, with 16 bases between. The CDR3 is 15 amino acids. CDR1 and CDR2 from the germline V gene are MNHNY and SVGAGI (reference sequence). CDR3 in DNA: TGTGCCAGCAGTTACGGAGTACCGCCAAATAAAAAACTGTTTTTT. This codes for CASSYGVPPNKKLFF.

This clonotype has only a few counts. The chain uses TRBV12-5 and TRBJ2-5; D uncertain. The CDR3 consists of 13 residues. Germline CDR1 reads LGHNT; CDR2 reads FRNRAP. Trimming removed 5 bases at V and 4 bases at J, with 11 bases between. CDR3 region: CASGSSGVETQYF. In DNA, the CDR3 is TGTGCTAGTGGTAGCTCCGGCGTAGAGACCCAGTACTTC.

The rearrangement joins TRBV6-2 or TRBV6-3 to TRBJ1-1; no definite D call. CDR3 length: 15 amino acids. Germline V gene sequence: CDR1 MNHEY, CDR2 SVGEGT. The V end was cut by 2 bases, the J end by 0 bases, with 10 bases between. CDR3 sequence reads: CASSYLAEVNTEAFF. CDR3 sequence (DNA): TGTGCCAGCAGTTACCTCGCCGAAGTGAACACTGAAGCTTTCTTT.

The J gene is TRBJ1-5, the V gene TRBV6-2 or TRBV6-3; D is unclear. There are 13 residues in the CDR3. With 4 bases removed from V and 6 bases from J, the gap between germline ends came to 10 bases. Germline V CDR1 and CDR2: MNHEY, SVGEGT. The CDR3: CASSWTFSQPQHF. DNA for the CDR3: TGTGCCAGCAGTTGGACCTTTAGTCAGCCCCAGCATTTT.